This entry is about one TCR beta chain. Antigen: not known. The CDR3 has 15 residues. V was pared by 4 bases and J by 4 bases, with 15 bases between. CDR1 is SEHNR and CDR2 is FQNEAQ in the germline V gene (reference sequence). The sample comes from a study of cytomegalovirus exposure and HLA in healthy donors. General study findings and limits: Trimming of TCR beta V- and J-genes showed a link, identified in a later analysis, to a missense DCLRE1C variant. Within the data, a cluster of highly shared sequence variants was likely a sequencing artifact. Accounts indicate the classifier identified cytomegalovirus status with strong specificity and sensitivity. The analysis excluded some indistinguishable V segments, including TRBV6-2 and TRBV6-3.

Amplification used 60 Vbeta primers and 13 Jbeta primers. The assay was immunoSEQ multiplex PCR, and TCRdb's table has in-frame clones only and misses some. In the table there are some 88,000 clones, roughly 63% of which are singletons. The V call is TRBV7-9, the J call TRBJ2-3, with D unclear. The specimen sequenced was PBMCs. The clonotype was recovered from a woman in her twenties or thirties in good health and CMV-seronegative. CDR3: CASSSLTEKSDTQYF. CDR3 coding DNA: TGTGCCAGCAGCTCTCTAACCGAAAAGTCAGATACGCAGTATTTT.